Listed here are 10 T cell receptor beta chains from one sample, sequenced in a study of monozygotic twins with cystic fibrosis. Using immunoSEQ multiplex PCR, the repertoire was profiled, and TCRdb retains in-frame clones only, with some absent. The repertoire holds around 25,000 clones, with more than 85% as singletons. Sequencing was carried out using blood. These receptors were obtained from a girl aged 2 to 9 with cystic fibrosis.

V is TRBV5-6 and J is TRBJ1-2; D perhaps matches TRBD1 (5 bases). CDR1 and CDR2 (germline): SGHDT, YYEEEE. This CDR3 has 15 residues. V lost 4 bases and J 2 bases, leaving 15 bases between the germline ends. CDR3 region: CASSLLDTLNYGYTF. DNA of the CDR3: TGTGCCAGCAGCCTCCTGGACACATTAAACTATGGCTACACCTTC.

This clone was recorded only once. The genes are TRBV10-3 and TRBJ1-2, with TRBD1 matching 7 bases. CDR3 size: 13 residues. Germline assignment: CDR1 ENHRY and CDR2 SYGVKD. V trimming: 2 bases; J trimming: 6 bases; junction bases outside the gene matches: 3. The CDR3 loop reads CAISEGQVDGYTF. CDR3 bases: TGTGCCATCAGTGAGGGACAGGTTGATGGCTACACCTTC.

The J gene is TRBJ1-2, the V gene TRBV2; D gene unclear. Trimming left V 6 bases short and J 4 bases short, with 12 bases between. The germline CDR1 and CDR2 sequences are SNHLY and FYNNEI. The CDR3 length is 13 residues. Here the CDR3 reads CASSRSETYGYTF. CDR3 in DNA: TGTGCCAGCAGCCGGTCGGAGACCTATGGCTACACCTTC.

The chain is built from TRBV28 and TRBJ1-2; 9 bases align to TRBD1. CDR3 length: 13 residues. The J segment lost 8 bases and the V segment lost 8 bases, leaving 9 bases of the junction unmatched. The germline gives CDR1 MDHEN, CDR2 SYDVKM. CDR3 sequence: CASDQTGGYGYTF. For the CDR3, the DNA is TGTGCCAGCGACCAGACAGGGGGGTACGGCTACACCTTC.

This sequence joins TRBV30 and TRBJ1-3; D gene unclear. This CDR3 region has 12 residues. CDR1 and CDR2 (germline): GTSNPN, SVGIG (reference sequence). V lost 8 bases, J lost 4 bases, and 12 bases lay in between. CDR3 coding DNA: TGTGCCGGATCACGGTCGGGAAACACCATATATTTT. It is translated as CAGSRSGNTIYF.

The chain recombines TRBV5-4 with TRBJ2-7, with D hard to call. Germline V gives CDR1 SGHNT, CDR2 YYREEE (reference sequence). The CDR3 runs 13 residues. Trimming cost V 0 bases and J 3 bases, with 7 bases left between them. The CDR3 loop reads CASSLVEDYEQYF. CDR3 sequence (DNA): TGTGCCAGCAGCTTGGTTGAGGACTACGAGCAGTACTTC.

The chain uses TRBV2 and TRBJ2-1; 10 bases line up with TRBD1. CDR1 SNHLY and CDR2 FYNNEI come from the germline V gene. V dropped 6 bases and J dropped 8; count of bases not matched to a gene: 10. This CDR3 comprises 15 residues. CDR3 protein: CASSEPGQGIDEQFF. CDR3 sequence (DNA): TGTGCCAGCAGCGAACCGGGACAGGGGATTGATGAGCAGTTCTTC.

The rearrangement links TRBV27 to TRBJ2-1; TRBD2 might be the D (5 bases). V dropped 5 bases and J dropped 1 base, with 12 bases sitting between them. The CDR3 totals 15 residues. CDR1 and CDR2 from the germline V gene are MNHEY and SMNVEV (reference sequence). The CDR3 nucleotides are TGTGCCAGCAGTCCTAGCCCGGGGTCCTACAATGAGCAGTTCTTC. It translates to CASSPSPGSYNEQFF.

The chain carries TRBV5-1 and TRBJ2-2; D possibly matches TRBD1 or TRBD2 (5 bases each). Germline V lookup: CDR1 SGHRS, CDR2 YFSETQ. With 5 bases removed from V and 6 bases from J, the gap between germline ends came to 5 bases. The length of the CDR3 is 11 residues. The DNA for the CDR3 is TGCGCCAGCAGGGGGGCCGGGGAGCTGTTTTTT. Its translation: CASRGAGELFF.

V usage is TRBV9 and J usage is TRBJ1-1; TRBD1 agrees at 10 bases. Per the germline V gene, CDR1 is SGDLS and CDR2 is YYNGEE. Losses at the gene ends were 4 bases for V and 1 base for J; bases not matched to a gene: 4. The CDR3 has 15 residues. The CDR3 sequence is CASSLTGGRNTEAFF. In DNA form, the CDR3 reads TGTGCCAGCAGCTTGACAGGGGGCAGGAACACTGAAGCTTTCTTT.